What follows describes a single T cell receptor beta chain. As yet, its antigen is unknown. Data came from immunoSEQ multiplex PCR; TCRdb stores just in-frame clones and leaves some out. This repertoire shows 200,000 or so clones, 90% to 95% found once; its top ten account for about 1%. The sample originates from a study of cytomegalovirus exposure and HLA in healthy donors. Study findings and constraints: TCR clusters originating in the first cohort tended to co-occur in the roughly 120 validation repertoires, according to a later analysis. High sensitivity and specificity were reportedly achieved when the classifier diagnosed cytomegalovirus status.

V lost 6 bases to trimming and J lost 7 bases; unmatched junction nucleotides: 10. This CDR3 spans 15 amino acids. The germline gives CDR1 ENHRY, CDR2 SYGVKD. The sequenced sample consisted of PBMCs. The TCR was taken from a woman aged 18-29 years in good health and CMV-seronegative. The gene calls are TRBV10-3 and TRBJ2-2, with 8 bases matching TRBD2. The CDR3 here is CAIRIEAGESGELFF. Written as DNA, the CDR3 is TGTGCCATCAGAATTGAAGCGGGAGAAAGCGGGGAGCTGTTTTTT.